Shown below are 21 T cell receptor beta chains from a single sample sequenced in a study of OX40 agonist ivuxolimab in advanced cancers. Here immunoSEQ multiplex PCR was the method, and the copy in TCRdb shows in-frame clones only, minus some. Of about 38,000 clones listed, over 65% are singletons. The sequencing here drew on CD4+ or CD8+ T cells sorted from blood, taken in a trial of the OX40 agonist ivuxolimab. The origin of the receptors is an adult with an advanced solid tumor such as melanoma, head and neck, liver or kidney cancer.

The rearrangement links TRBV7-8 to TRBJ2-1; the match to TRBD2 covers 8 bases. Germline trimming cut 0 bases from V and 7 bases from J; bases unmatched to any gene: 5. The germline V gene encodes CDR1 SGHVS and CDR2 FQNEAQ. The CDR3 runs to 15 residues. CDR3 bases: TGTGCCAGCAGCTTAGCACCGGGACTAGTTAATGAGCAGTTCTTC. Residues: CASSLAPGLVNEQFF. The variable domain in full, with the rest retrieved from reference TRBV7-8 and TRBJ2-1, is GAGVSQSPRYKVAKRGQDVALRCDPISGHVSLFWYQQALGQGPEFLTYFQNEAQLDKSGLPSDRFFAERPEGSVSTLKIQRTQQEDSAVYLCASSLAPGLVNEQFFGPGTRLTVL.

The sample holds a few counts of this clone. V is TRBV14 and J is TRBJ1-3; D remains unclear. CDR1 and CDR2 from the germline V gene are SGHDN and FVKESK. With 6 bases removed from V and 0 bases from J, the gap between germline ends came to 15 bases. The CDR3 extends over 16 amino acids. CDR3 bases: TGTGCCAGCAGTCGACACCAACTCATCTCTGGAAACACCATATATTTT. This sequence encodes CASSRHQLISGNTIYF. The entire variable domain, with the rest obtained from reference TRBV14 and TRBJ1-3, is as follows: EAGVTQFPSHSVIEKGQTVTLRCDPISGHDNLYWYRRVMGKEIKFLLHFVKESKQDESGMPNNRFLAERTGGTYSTLKVQPAELEDSGVYFCASSRHQLISGNTIYFGEGSWLTVV.

The chain links TRBV28 to TRBJ1-2; D may be TRBD1 (5 bases). Trimming stripped 5 bases from V and 2 bases from J, with 15 bases between. This CDR3 comprises 15 residues. The germline V gene encodes CDR1 MDHEN and CDR2 SYDVKM. CDR3 in DNA: TGTGCCAGCAGTCGCGGGGCCCAGATAAACTATGGCTACACCTTC. This sequence encodes CASSRGAQINYGYTF.

This clone was recorded a few times. The V call is TRBV15, the J call TRBJ2-2, with D unclear. V was cut by 0 bases and J by 0 bases, with 8 bases left in between. The CDR3 is 16 residues long. Germline V gene data show CDR1 as LNHNV and CDR2 as YYDKDF (reference sequence). For the CDR3, the DNA is TGTGCCACCAGCAGAGATCGCTTGACGAACACCGGGGAGCTGTTTTTT. Translating it yields CATSRDRLTNTGELFF.

V usage is TRBV6-1 and J usage is TRBJ2-5; D possibly corresponds to TRBD2 (6 bases). This CDR3 is built from 12 residues. CDR1 and CDR2 from the germline V gene are MNHNS and SASEGT. V was cut by 11 bases and J by 4 bases, with 14 bases left in between. CDR3 region: CAGGDQVETQYF. Written as DNA, the CDR3 is TGTGCCGGCGGGGACCAGGTAGAGACCCAGTACTTC.

The gene calls are TRBV28 and TRBJ2-1; D call uncertain. V was trimmed by 1 base and J by 0 bases, leaving 16 bases between them. This CDR3 region has 18 residues. Germline assignment: CDR1 MDHEN and CDR2 SYDVKM. CDR3 bases: TGTGCCAGCAGTTTATCCTTCGTGGGTACCAGCTCCTACAATGAGCAGTTCTTC. It yields the protein CASSLSFVGTSSYNEQFF.

The chain is built from TRBV30 and TRBJ1-5; a possible D gene is TRBD1 (6 bases). The CDR3 has 14 residues. Looked up from germline, CDR1 is GTSNPN and CDR2 is SVGIG (reference sequence). V was trimmed by 0 bases and J by 6 bases, leaving 12 bases between them. The CDR3 nucleotides read TGTGCCTGGAGTGTACTCGGGGGCACTCAGCCCCAGCATTTT. Amino acid sequence: CAWSVLGGTQPQHF. The whole variable domain, remainder taken from reference TRBV30 and TRBJ1-5, is SQTIHQWPATLVQPVGSPLSLECTVEGTSNPNLYWYRQAAGRGLQLLFYSVGIGQISSEVPQNLSASRPQDRQFILSSKKLLLSDSGFYLCAWSVLGGTQPQHFGDGTRLSIL.

The chain recombines TRBV25-1 with TRBJ1-6, with TRBD1 matching 10 bases. V lost 7 bases and J lost 9; bases outside the gene matches: 6. Germline assignment: CDR1 MGHDK and CDR2 SYGVNS. This CDR3 has 14 residues. Here the CDR3 reads CASTFGTGVSPLHF. The CDR3 DNA reads as TGTGCCAGCACCTTCGGGACAGGGGTTTCACCCCTCCACTTT.

This clone was counted once. The chain couples TRBV7-2 to TRBJ2-3; TRBD2 aligns across 10 bases. This CDR3 comprises 15 residues. Per the germline V gene, CDR1 is SGHTA and CDR2 is FQGNSA. The V gene end was trimmed by 1 base and the J gene end by 7 bases; junction bases not matched to a gene: 5. The CDR3 nucleotides are TGTGCCAGCAGCTTAGAGGGGACTAGCGCTAATACGCAGTATTTT. Residues: CASSLEGTSANTQYF.

The chain links TRBV5-1 to TRBJ2-1; 9 bases agree with TRBD2. Germline trimming cut 0 bases from V and 6 bases from J; bases unmatched to any gene: 7. CDR3 length: 16 residues. Germline CDR1 is SGHRS and CDR2 is YFSETQ. The CDR3 loop is CASSLGPGLARNEQFF. The CDR3 DNA reads TGCGCCAGCAGCTTGGGCCCGGGACTAGCCCGCAATGAGCAGTTCTTC. The complete variable domain, with remaining parts taken from reference TRBV5-1 and TRBJ2-1, reads KAGVTQTPRYLIKTRGQQVTLSCSPISGHRSVSWYQQTPGQGLQFLFEYFSETQRNKGNFPGRFSGRQFSNSRSEMNVSTLELGDSALYLCASSLGPGLARNEQFFGPGTRLTVL.

The chain carries TRBV2 and TRBJ1-4, with D possibly matching TRBD1 (5 bases). Germline loops: CDR1 SNHLY, CDR2 FYNNEI. CDR3 size: 14 residues. With 2 bases removed from V and 8 bases from J, the gap between germline ends came to 12 bases. The CDR3: CASSESWGREKLFF. As DNA, the CDR3 is TGTGCCAGCAGTGAATCGTGGGGGAGGGAAAAACTGTTTTTT.

This clone was seen a single time. The chain links TRBV29-1 to TRBJ2-5; the match to TRBD2 covers 8 bases. Germline V gene lookup returns CDR1 SQVTM and CDR2 ANQGSEA. The V and J ends lost 6 bases and 4 bases, in that order; junction bases with no gene match: 10. This CDR3 region has 14 residues. The CDR3 nucleotides are TGCAGCGTAAACAGCGGGGGAAGTGGAGAGACCCAGTACTTC. The encoded protein is CSVNSGGSGETQYF.

The chain is built from TRBV9 and TRBJ1-2; D unresolved. CDR1 and CDR2 from the germline V gene are SGDLS and YYNGEE. Deletions cut 4 bases from V and 4 bases from J, with 11 bases between. The CDR3 has 13 amino acids. CDR3: CASSPREGYGYTF. DNA for the CDR3: TGTGCCAGCAGCCCTCGAGAGGGCTATGGCTACACCTTC.

The gene calls are TRBV28 and TRBJ1-5, with 7 bases identical to TRBD1. The CDR3 covers 14 residues. V was clipped by 8 bases and J by 2 bases; unmatched bases: 6. From germline, CDR1 is MDHEN and CDR2 SYDVKM. The CDR3 region is CASHLTGGNQPQHF. The CDR3 nucleotides are TGTGCCAGCCACCTAACAGGGGGCAATCAGCCCCAGCATTTT.

The chain is built from TRBV5-1 and TRBJ2-5; D is perhaps TRBD2 (6 bases). The CDR3 runs to 15 residues. Germline CDR1 reads SGHRS; CDR2 reads YFSETQ. V was shortened by 5 bases and J by 0 bases, with 14 bases between the two germline ends. The CDR3 bases are TGCGCCAGCAGGGCGGGAAGCGAGTACCAAGAGACCCAGTACTTC. This translates into CASRAGSEYQETQYF.

This clone has a single count. The sample contains more than one DNA sequence encoding this CDR3. The J gene is TRBJ1-2, the V gene TRBV27; D gene unclear. CDR1 and CDR2 from the germline V gene are MNHEY and SMNVEV (reference sequence). Trimming stripped 6 bases from V and 2 bases from J, with 10 bases between. This CDR3 region has 13 residues. CDR3 residues: CASSLGRNYGYTF. The CDR3 DNA is TGTGCCAGCAGCCTCGGACGGAACTATGGCTACACCTTC.

The chain employs TRBV27 and TRBJ2-7, with 13 nucleotides matching TRBD2. Germline V gives CDR1 MNHEY, CDR2 SMNVEV (reference sequence). The CDR3 has 17 amino acids. With V trimmed by 6 bases and J by 3 bases, 11 bases remained unmatched. DNA for the CDR3: TGTGCCAGCAGGTCCCCGGGACTAGCGGGGAAGAACTACGAGCAGTACTTC. Amino acids: CASRSPGLAGKNYEQYF.

The chain uses TRBV2 and TRBJ1-1; no firm D call. Germline V CDR1 and CDR2: SNHLY, FYNNEI. There are 12 residues in the CDR3. The V end lost 4 bases, the J end lost 10 bases, and 13 bases lay between the germline ends. The CDR3 sequence: CASSGNVLGAFF. CDR3 sequence (DNA): TGTGCCAGCAGTGGCAACGTCCTTGGAGCTTTCTTT. Looking up the rest from reference TRBV2 and TRBJ1-1 gives the full variable domain: EPEVTQTPSHQVTQMGQEVILRCVPISNHLYFYWYRQILGQKVEFLVSFYNNEISEKSEIFDDQFSVERPDGSNFTLKIRSTKLEDSAMYFCASSGNVLGAFFGQGTRLTVV.

About this clone itself: A read error may account for a junction end that differs from germline. The chain has TRBV6-6 and TRBJ2-7; D gene uncertain. The CDR3 length is 12 residues. CDR1 and CDR2 (germline): MNHNY, SVGAGI (reference sequence). CDR3 residues: CASTPGGPEQCF. The CDR3 nucleotides are TGTGCCAGCACCCCGGGCGGACCGGAGCAGTGCTTC.

A word on this clone: Other DNA sequences in the sample encode the same CDR3. V gene TRBV19 combines with J gene TRBJ2-3; 11 bases fit TRBD1. J gave up 3 bases and V 6 bases, and 2 bases lay outside the gene matches. The germline V gene has CDR1 LNHDA and CDR2 SQIVND (reference sequence). The CDR3 length is 14 residues. The CDR3 here is CASRDRGRTDTQYF. The CDR3, as DNA: TGTGCCAGTAGGGACAGGGGGCGAACAGATACGCAGTATTTT.

CDR3 amino acids: CASSLASGSSYNEQFF. The CDR3, as DNA: TGTGCCAGCAGCTTAGCTAGCGGGAGCTCCTACAATGAGCAGTTCTTC. The chain carries TRBV7-2 and TRBJ2-1; 9 bases align to TRBD2. Germline trimming cut 0 bases from V and 0 bases from J; bases unmatched to any gene: 0. This CDR3 spans 16 amino acids. Germline V lookup: CDR1 SGHTA, CDR2 FQGNSA. Full variable domain (missing parts from reference TRBV7-2 and TRBJ2-1): GAGVSQSPSNKVTEKGKDVELRCDPISGHTALYWYRQSLGQGLEFLIYFQGNSAPDKSGLPSDRFSAERTGGSVSTLTIQRTQQEDSAVYLCASSLASGSSYNEQFFGPGTRLTVL.